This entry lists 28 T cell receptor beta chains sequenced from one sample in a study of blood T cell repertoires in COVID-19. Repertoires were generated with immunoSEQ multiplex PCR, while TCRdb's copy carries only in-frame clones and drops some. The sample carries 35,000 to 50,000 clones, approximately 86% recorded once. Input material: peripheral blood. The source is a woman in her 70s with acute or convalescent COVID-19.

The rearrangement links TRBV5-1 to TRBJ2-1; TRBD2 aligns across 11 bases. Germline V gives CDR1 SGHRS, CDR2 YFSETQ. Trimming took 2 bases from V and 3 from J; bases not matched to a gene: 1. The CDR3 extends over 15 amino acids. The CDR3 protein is CASSFGTSGYNEQFF. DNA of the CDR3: TGCGCCAGCAGCTTCGGGACTAGCGGCTACAATGAGCAGTTCTTC. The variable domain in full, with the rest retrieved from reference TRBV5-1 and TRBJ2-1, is KAGVTQTPRYLIKTRGQQVTLSCSPISGHRSVSWYQQTPGQGLQFLFEYFSETQRNKGNFPGRFSGRQFSNSRSEMNVSTLELGDSALYLCASSFGTSGYNEQFFGPGTRLTVL.

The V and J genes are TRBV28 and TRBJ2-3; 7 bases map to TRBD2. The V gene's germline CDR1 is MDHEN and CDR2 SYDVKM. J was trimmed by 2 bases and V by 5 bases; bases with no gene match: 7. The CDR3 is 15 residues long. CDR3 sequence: CASSNHSGFTDTQYF. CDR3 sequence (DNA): TGTGCCAGCAGTAACCATAGCGGGTTCACAGATACGCAGTATTTT.

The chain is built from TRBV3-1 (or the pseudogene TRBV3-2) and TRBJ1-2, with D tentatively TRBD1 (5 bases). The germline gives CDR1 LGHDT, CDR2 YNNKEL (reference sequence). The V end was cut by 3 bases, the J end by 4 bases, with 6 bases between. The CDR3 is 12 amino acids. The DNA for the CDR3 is TGTGCCAGCAGCCAGGGGGGCTATGGCTACACCTTC. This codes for CASSQGGYGYTF.

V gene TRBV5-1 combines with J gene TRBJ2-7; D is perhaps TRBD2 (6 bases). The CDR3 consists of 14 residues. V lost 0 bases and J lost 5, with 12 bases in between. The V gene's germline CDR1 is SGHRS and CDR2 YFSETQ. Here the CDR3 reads CASSLDGRGNEQYF. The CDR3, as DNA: TGCGCCAGCAGCTTGGACGGGAGAGGGAACGAGCAGTACTTC.

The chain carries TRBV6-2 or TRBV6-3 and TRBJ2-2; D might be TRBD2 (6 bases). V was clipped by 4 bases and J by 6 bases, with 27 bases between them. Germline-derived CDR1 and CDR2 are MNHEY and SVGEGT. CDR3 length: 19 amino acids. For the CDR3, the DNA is TGTGCCAGCAGTTCCTTTCCTGGAGGGGCTGGAGGTCGGGCCGGGGAGCTGTTTTTT. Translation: CASSSFPGGAGGRAGELFF.

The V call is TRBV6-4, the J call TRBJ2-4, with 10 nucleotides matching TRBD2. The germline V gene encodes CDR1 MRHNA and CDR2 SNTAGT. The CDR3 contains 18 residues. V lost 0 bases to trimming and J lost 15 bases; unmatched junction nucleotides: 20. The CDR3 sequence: CASSDSCCLTSGPRRGYF. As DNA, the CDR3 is TGTGCCAGCAGTGACTCCTGCTGCCTGACTAGCGGGCCCCGGCGGGGGTACTTC.

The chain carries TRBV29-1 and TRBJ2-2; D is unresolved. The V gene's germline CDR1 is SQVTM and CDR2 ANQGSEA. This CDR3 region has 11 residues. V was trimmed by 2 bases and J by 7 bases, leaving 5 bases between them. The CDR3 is CSVEKLGELFF. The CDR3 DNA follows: TGCAGCGTTGAAAAGCTCGGGGAGCTGTTTTTT.

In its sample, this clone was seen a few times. The CDR3 protein is CASSVGTERDTQYF. DNA of the CDR3: TGTGCCAGCAGCGTCGGGACAGAGAGAGATACGCAGTATTTT. The genes are TRBV9 and TRBJ2-3, with 7 bases identical to TRBD1. The CDR3 has 14 residues. J gave up 5 bases and V 2 bases, and 5 bases lay outside the gene matches. CDR1 and CDR2 (germline): SGDLS, YYNGEE.

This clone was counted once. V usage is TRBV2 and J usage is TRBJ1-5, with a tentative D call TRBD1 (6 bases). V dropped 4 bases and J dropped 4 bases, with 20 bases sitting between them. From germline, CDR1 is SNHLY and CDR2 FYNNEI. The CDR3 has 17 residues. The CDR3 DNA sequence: TGTGCCAGCAGTGCCCTTATATGGGGGACACAAAATCAGCCCCAGCATTTT. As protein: CASSALIWGTQNQPQHF.

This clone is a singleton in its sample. Here the CDR3 reads CASSLVVPLSNQPQHF. The CDR3 nucleotides read TGCGCCAGCAGCTTGGTTGTTCCCCTAAGCAATCAGCCCCAGCATTTT. The gene calls are TRBV5-1 and TRBJ1-5; no reliable D call. Trimming left V 0 bases short and J 1 base short, with 11 bases between. This CDR3 has 16 residues. Germline CDR1 and CDR2: SGHRS and YFSETQ.

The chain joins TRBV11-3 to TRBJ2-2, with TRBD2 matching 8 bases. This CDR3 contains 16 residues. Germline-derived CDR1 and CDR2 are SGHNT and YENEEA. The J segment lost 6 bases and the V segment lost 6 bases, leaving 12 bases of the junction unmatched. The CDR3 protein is CASSEPSGGRPGELFF. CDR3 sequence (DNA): TGTGCCAGCAGTGAACCCTCGGGGGGGAGGCCCGGGGAGCTGTTTTTT.

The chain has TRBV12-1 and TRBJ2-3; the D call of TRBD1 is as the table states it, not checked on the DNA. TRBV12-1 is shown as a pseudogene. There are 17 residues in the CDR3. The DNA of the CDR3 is TGTGCCAGCAGCCCCCCCGAAAACAGGGGTAGCACAGATACGCAGTATTTT. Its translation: CASSPPENRGSTDTQYF.

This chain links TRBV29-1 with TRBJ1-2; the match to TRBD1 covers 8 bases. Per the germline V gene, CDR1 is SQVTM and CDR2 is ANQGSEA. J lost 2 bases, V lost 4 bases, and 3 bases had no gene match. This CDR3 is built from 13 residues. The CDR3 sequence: CSVAGQGNYGYTF. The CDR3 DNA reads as TGCAGCGTTGCAGGACAGGGAAACTATGGCTACACCTTC.

The CDR3, as DNA: TGTGCCAGTAGTGGACAGGGTAGATGGTCCGGGGAGCTGTTTTTT. Residues: CASSGQGRWSGELFF. The chain links TRBV19 to TRBJ2-2; 8 bases fit TRBD1. The CDR3 spans 15 residues. V trimming: 5 bases; J trimming: 6 bases; junction bases outside the gene matches: 8. CDR1 and CDR2 from the germline V gene are LNHDA and SQIVND (reference sequence).

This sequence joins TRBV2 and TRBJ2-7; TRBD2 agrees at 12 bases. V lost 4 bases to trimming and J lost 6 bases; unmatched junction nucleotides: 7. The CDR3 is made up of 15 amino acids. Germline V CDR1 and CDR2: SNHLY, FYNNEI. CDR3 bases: TGTGCCAGCAGTGGGACTAGCGGGACCGTGAGCGAGCAGTACTTC. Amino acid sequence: CASSGTSGTVSEQYF.

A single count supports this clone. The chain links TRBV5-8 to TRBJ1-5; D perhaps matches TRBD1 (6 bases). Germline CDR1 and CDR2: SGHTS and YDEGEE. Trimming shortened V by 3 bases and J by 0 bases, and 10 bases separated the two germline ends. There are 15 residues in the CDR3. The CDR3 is CASSSGTYSNQPQHF. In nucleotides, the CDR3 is TGTGCCAGCAGCTCCGGGACATATAGCAATCAGCCCCAGCATTTT.

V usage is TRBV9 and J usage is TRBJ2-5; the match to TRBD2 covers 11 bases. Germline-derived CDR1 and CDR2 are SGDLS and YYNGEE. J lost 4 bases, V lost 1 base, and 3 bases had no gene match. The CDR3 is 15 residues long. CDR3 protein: CASSVNLAGGETQYF. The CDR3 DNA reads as TGTGCCAGCAGCGTAAACCTAGCGGGAGGAGAGACCCAGTACTTC.

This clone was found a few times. The CDR3 loop is CASSLTRSSGSKDEQFF. The CDR3 DNA sequence: TGTGCCAGCAGTTTGACCCGTTCAAGCGGGAGTAAGGATGAGCAGTTCTTC. The chain links TRBV28 to TRBJ2-1; the match to TRBD2 covers 8 bases. V lost 3 bases to trimming and J lost 8 bases; unmatched junction nucleotides: 15. Germline V gene data show CDR1 as MDHEN and CDR2 as SYDVKM. The CDR3 consists of 17 residues.

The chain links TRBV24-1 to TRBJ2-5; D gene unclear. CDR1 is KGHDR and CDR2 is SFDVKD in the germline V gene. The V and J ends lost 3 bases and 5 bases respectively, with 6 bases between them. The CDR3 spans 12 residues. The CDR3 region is CATSDTWETQYF. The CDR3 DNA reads TGTGCCACCAGTGATACTTGGGAGACCCAGTACTTC.

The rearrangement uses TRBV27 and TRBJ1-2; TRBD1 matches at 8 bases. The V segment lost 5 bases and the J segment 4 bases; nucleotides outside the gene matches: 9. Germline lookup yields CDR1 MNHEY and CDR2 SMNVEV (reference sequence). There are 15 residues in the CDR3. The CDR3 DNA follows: TGTGCCAGCAGTCCCGGGGACAGGCAATTCTATGGCTACACCTTC. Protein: CASSPGDRQFYGYTF.

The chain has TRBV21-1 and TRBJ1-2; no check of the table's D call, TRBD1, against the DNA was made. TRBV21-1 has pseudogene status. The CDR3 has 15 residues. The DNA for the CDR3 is TGTGCCAGCAGCAAAGAGAAGGGGTCCCCCTATGGCTACACCTTC. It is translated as CASSKEKGSPYGYTF.

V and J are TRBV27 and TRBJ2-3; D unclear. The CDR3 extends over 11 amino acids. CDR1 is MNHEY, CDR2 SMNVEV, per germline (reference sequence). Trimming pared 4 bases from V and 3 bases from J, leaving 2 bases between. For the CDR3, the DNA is TGTGCCAGCAGTTCGACAGATACGCAGTATTTT. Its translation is CASSSTDTQYF.

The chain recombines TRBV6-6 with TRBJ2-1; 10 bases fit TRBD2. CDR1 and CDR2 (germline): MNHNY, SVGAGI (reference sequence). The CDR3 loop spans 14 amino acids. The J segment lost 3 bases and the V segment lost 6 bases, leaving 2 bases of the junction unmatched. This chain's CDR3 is CASSSSGSYNEQFF. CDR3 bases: TGTGCCAGCAGCTCTAGCGGGAGCTACAATGAGCAGTTCTTC.

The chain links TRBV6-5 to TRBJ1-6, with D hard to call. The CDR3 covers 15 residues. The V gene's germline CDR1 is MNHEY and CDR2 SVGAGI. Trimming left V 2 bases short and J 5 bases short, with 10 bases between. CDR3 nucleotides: TGTGCCAGCAGTTACAGCACCTCTAATAATTCACCCCTCCACTTT. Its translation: CASSYSTSNNSPLHF.

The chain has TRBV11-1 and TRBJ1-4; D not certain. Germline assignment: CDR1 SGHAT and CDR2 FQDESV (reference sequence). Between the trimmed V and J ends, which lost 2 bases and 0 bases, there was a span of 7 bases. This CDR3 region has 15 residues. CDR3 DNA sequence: TGTGCCAGCAGCTTATATCCCTCAACTAATGAAAAACTGTTTTTT. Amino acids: CASSLYPSTNEKLFF.

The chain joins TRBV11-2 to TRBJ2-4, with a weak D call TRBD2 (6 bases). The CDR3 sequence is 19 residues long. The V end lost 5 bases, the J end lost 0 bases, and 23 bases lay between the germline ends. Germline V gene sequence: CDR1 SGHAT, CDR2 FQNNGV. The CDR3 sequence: CASSPRPGSSSIAKNIQYF. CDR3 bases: TGTGCCAGCAGCCCACGGCCCGGGAGTTCCTCTATAGCCAAAAACATTCAGTACTTC.

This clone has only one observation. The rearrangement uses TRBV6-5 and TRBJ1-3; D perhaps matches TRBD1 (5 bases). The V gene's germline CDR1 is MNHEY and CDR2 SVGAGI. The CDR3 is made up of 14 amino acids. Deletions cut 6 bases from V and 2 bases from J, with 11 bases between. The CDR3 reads CASRVGRTGNTIYF. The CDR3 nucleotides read TGTGCCAGCAGGGTGGGGCGAACTGGAAACACCATATATTTT.

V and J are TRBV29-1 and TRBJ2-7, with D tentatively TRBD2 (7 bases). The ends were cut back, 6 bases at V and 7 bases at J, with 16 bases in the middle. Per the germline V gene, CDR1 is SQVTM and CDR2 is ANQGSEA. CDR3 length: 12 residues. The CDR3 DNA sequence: TGCAGCGTGGAAAACGGGGGGCTTGAGCAGTACTTC. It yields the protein CSVENGGLEQYF.